Each of the 26 T cell receptor beta chains below was sequenced from the same sample in a study of Graves' ophthalmopathy and Graves' hyperthyroidism. The authors amplified TCR beta CDR3 regions, and they did so from RNA transcripts for repertoire sequencing. The authors performed first-round RT-PCR with HTBI primers and then a second-round multiplex PCR. TCRdb re-analysed the multiplex PCR reads in MiXCR, keeping a single row per CDR3 protein. The top ten hold about 1.4% of the sample, which has roughly 400,000 distinct CDR3 sequences, 18% seen once. Source material: peripheral blood. These receptors originate from a woman under 30 with Graves' ophthalmopathy.

This clonotype was picked up many times. The chain carries TRBV4-2 and TRBJ1-5; D is undetermined. Germline lookup yields CDR1 LGHNA and CDR2 YNFKEQ. This CDR3 has 15 amino acids. Deletions cut 0 bases from V and 5 bases from J, with 11 bases between. The CDR3 is CASSQDLQVDQPQHF. For the CDR3, the DNA is TGTGCCAGCAGCCAAGATCTGCAGGTGGATCAGCCCCAGCATTTT.

The V call is TRBV28, the J call TRBJ1-2; 7 bases are a match to TRBD1. V shed 5 bases, J shed 4 bases, and the junction held 7 bases outside the gene matches. CDR1 MDHEN and CDR2 SYDVKM come from the germline V gene. This CDR3 has 14 residues. CDR3 sequence reads: CASSTGTVSYGYTF. DNA of the CDR3: TGTGCCAGCAGTACCGGGACAGTTTCCTATGGCTACACCTTC.

This clonotype was observed many times. This chain connects TRBV4-1 to TRBJ2-4, with unresolved D. The CDR3 sequence is 16 residues long. Per germline, CDR1 MGHRA and CDR2 YSYEKL. The V gene lost 0 bases and the J gene lost 4 bases, with 13 bases spanning the gap. The CDR3: CASSQESVGIKNIQYF. In DNA form, the CDR3 reads TGCGCCAGCAGCCAAGAGTCAGTGGGGATAAAAAACATTCAGTACTTC.

The chain employs TRBV10-1 and TRBJ2-5; D is perhaps TRBD2 (5 bases). The CDR3 is 13 amino acids. The germline V gene encodes CDR1 WNHNN and CDR2 SYGVQD (reference sequence). With 9 bases removed from V and 2 bases from J, the gap between germline ends came to 13 bases. The CDR3 sequence: CASAGGPQETQYF. The DNA of the CDR3 is TGCGCCAGTGCGGGCGGACCTCAAGAGACCCAGTACTTC.

This clonotype appeared many times. The chain uses TRBV28 and TRBJ2-5; D remains unclear. Germline V gives CDR1 MDHEN, CDR2 SYDVKM. The CDR3 has 14 amino acids. The ends were cut back, 5 bases at V and 5 bases at J, with 15 bases in the middle. CDR3: CASSPLGLSETQYF. DNA for the CDR3: TGTGCCAGCAGTCCCCTCGGCTTGTCCGAGACCCAGTACTTC.

Many counts were recorded for this clonotype. The chain is built from TRBV19 and TRBJ2-7; TRBD1 matches 7 bases. This CDR3 is built from 17 residues. V lost 4 bases and J lost 1; bases outside the gene matches: 13. CDR1 and CDR2 from the germline V gene are LNHDA and SQIVND (reference sequence). In DNA form, the CDR3 reads TGTGCCAGTAGTACGTTAAGCCGGGACAGTTTTTCCTACGAGCAGTACTTC. Translated, it gives CASSTLSRDSFSYEQYF.

This chain connects TRBV5-1 to TRBJ1-1; possible D gene TRBD1, 5 bases. In germline, CDR1 is SGHRS, CDR2 YFSETQ. The germline V and J ends were trimmed by 5 bases and 5 bases, with 25 bases remaining between them. There are 17 residues in the CDR3. The CDR3 sequence: CASRTDRGESKATEAFF. CDR3 nucleotide sequence: TGCGCCAGCAGGACCGACCGGGGGGAGAGTAAGGCTACTGAAGCTTTCTTT.

This clonotype came up many times. This chain joins TRBV4-3 and TRBJ2-7; TRBD2 aligns across 8 bases. Germline CDR1 reads LGHNA; CDR2 reads YSLEER. J gave up 2 bases and V 3 bases, and 6 bases lay outside the gene matches. This CDR3 is 15 amino acids long. This chain's CDR3 is CASSQAGGGTYEQYF. CDR3 nucleotide sequence: TGCGCCAGCAGCCAGGCGGGAGGCGGTACCTACGAGCAGTACTTC.

The V call is TRBV4-1, the J call TRBJ1-1; TRBD1 matches at 9 bases. This CDR3 is 13 amino acids long. V trimming: 7 bases; J trimming: 8 bases; junction bases outside the gene matches: 8. Germline V gene sequence: CDR1 MGHRA, CDR2 YSYEKL. The DNA of the CDR3 is TGCGCCAGCATTGGGACAGGGCCAGCGGAAGCTTTCTTT. This gives the protein CASIGTGPAEAFF.

At least ten counts were recorded for this clonotype. CDR3 sequence: CASSEGAGNIQYF. The DNA of the CDR3 is TGTGCCAGTAGCGAGGGAGCGGGAAACATTCAGTACTTC. V gene TRBV19 combines with J gene TRBJ2-4, with D possibly matching TRBD2 (6 bases). The germline V gene has CDR1 LNHDA and CDR2 SQIVND (reference sequence). The CDR3 covers 13 residues. V gave up 6 bases and J gave up 6 bases, with 12 bases separating them.

This clonotype was detected many times. The J gene is TRBJ2-7, the V gene TRBV5-1; 7 nucleotides agree with TRBD1. The germline CDR1 and CDR2 sequences are SGHRS and YFSETQ. This CDR3 spans 15 amino acids. Trimming at V came to 4 bases and at J to 3 bases, leaving 10 bases not matched to a gene. Here the CDR3 reads CASSPGSGGSYEQYF. In nucleotides, the CDR3 is TGCGCCAGCAGCCCCGGATCAGGGGGTAGCTACGAGCAGTACTTC.

Many counts were recorded for this clonotype. This sequence joins TRBV6-4 and TRBJ1-3; 7 bases align to TRBD1. This CDR3 has 18 residues. After removal of 5 bases from V and 4 bases from J, the junction contained 17 bases not matched to a gene. Per the germline V gene, CDR1 is MRHNA and CDR2 is SNTAGT. The CDR3 loop reads CASSRQTRQGGNGNTIYF. The CDR3 nucleotides are TGTGCCAGCAGTCGGCAGACCCGACAGGGTGGTAACGGAAACACCATATATTTT.

This clonotype was recorded a few times. The gene calls are TRBV7-2 and TRBJ2-7, with 8 bases that match TRBD1. Germline CDR1 SGHTA, CDR2 FQGNSA. With V trimmed by 0 bases and J by 4 bases, 11 bases remained unmatched. The CDR3 has 17 amino acids. CDR3: CASSLAPGRQGAYEQYF. The CDR3 coding sequence is TGTGCCAGCAGCTTAGCACCAGGGCGGCAGGGGGCTTACGAGCAGTACTTC.

In its sample, this clonotype was seen many times. The J gene is TRBJ2-6, the V gene TRBV7-3; D is perhaps TRBD1 (5 bases). This CDR3 spans 20 amino acids. Trimming removed 1 base from V and 0 bases from J, with 19 bases in between. Germline V gene lookup returns CDR1 SGHTA and CDR2 FQGTGA. This chain's CDR3 is CASSLKGLDIANSGANVLTF. CDR3 nucleotides: TGTGCCAGCAGCTTAAAGGGCTTGGACATCGCTAACTCTGGGGCCAACGTCCTGACTTTC.

In its sample, this clonotype was seen many times. This sequence joins TRBV27 and TRBJ2-6, with D perhaps TRBD1 (5 bases). Germline V gene sequence: CDR1 MNHEY, CDR2 SMNVEV (reference sequence). The CDR3 extends over 14 amino acids. V was shortened by 5 bases and J by 4 bases, with 9 bases between the two germline ends. For the CDR3, the DNA is TGTGCCAGCAGTACAGGCTCAGGGGCCAACGTCCTGACTTTC. Protein sequence: CASSTGSGANVLTF.

The chain employs TRBV6-1 and TRBJ1-1; 7 bases map to TRBD1. Germline CDR1 reads MNHNS; CDR2 reads SASEGT. The CDR3 runs to 12 residues. The trim removed 7 bases at V and 7 bases at J, leaving 6 bases unmatched. For the CDR3, the DNA is TGTGCCAGCACCCAGGGGGGAGGTGAAGCTTTCTTT. Translating gives CASTQGGGEAFF.

This clonotype was observed at least ten times. The chain has TRBV4-2 and TRBJ1-1; D gene unclear. Germline CDR1 and CDR2: LGHNA and YNFKEQ. The CDR3 consists of 15 residues. V was clipped by 0 bases and J by 1 base, with 9 bases between them. The CDR3 coding sequence is TGTGCCAGCAGCCAAGATAGTGGAGGGAACACTGAAGCTTTCTTT. Translating gives CASSQDSGGNTEAFF.

This clonotype occurred many times. This sequence joins TRBV6-1 and TRBJ2-2, with D uncertain. This CDR3 spans 10 amino acids. Germline CDR1 reads MNHNS; CDR2 reads SASEGT. V lost 7 bases to trimming and J lost 7 bases, with 4 bases between them. The chain's CDR3 is CASKSGELFF. CDR3 bases: TGTGCCAGCAAAAGCGGGGAGCTGTTTTTT.

This clonotype was detected many times. V is TRBV28 and J is TRBJ1-5, with TRBD1 as a possible D gene (6 bases). The ends were cut back, 7 bases at V and 4 bases at J, with 26 bases in the middle. The CDR3 is made up of 18 amino acids. Looked up from germline, CDR1 is MDHEN and CDR2 is SYDVKM. DNA for the CDR3: TGTGCCAGCATCTTCGCGACCGGACAGTCCCTACCAAATCAGCCCCAGCATTTT. It codes for CASIFATGQSLPNQPQHF.

V and J are TRBV29-1 and TRBJ1-1; D ambiguous. Germline V gene data show CDR1 as SQVTM and CDR2 as ANQGSEA. V was trimmed by 4 bases and J by 0 bases, leaving 9 bases between them. The CDR3 length is 13 residues. The CDR3 spells CSVGFRLNTEAFF. CDR3 sequence (DNA): TGCAGCGTTGGTTTCAGACTGAACACTGAAGCTTTCTTT.

At least ten counts were recorded for this clonotype. J is TRBJ1-1 and V is TRBV6-5; D gene uncertain. Germline CDR1 and CDR2: MNHEY and SVGAGI. Trimming pared 2 bases from V and 4 bases from J, leaving 14 bases between. CDR3 size: 15 residues. The DNA for the CDR3 is TGTGCCAGCAGTTACGCGGGAGGGCGGAGCACTGAAGCTTTCTTT. Translating gives CASSYAGGRSTEAFF.

This clonotype has just a few counts. V gene TRBV3-1 combines with J gene TRBJ2-2; D call uncertain. V was pared by 0 bases and J by 4 bases, with 15 bases between. The CDR3 is 17 amino acids. CDR1 LGHDT and CDR2 YNNKEL come from the germline V gene (reference sequence). Here the CDR3 reads CASSQETLLLGTGELFF. The CDR3 nucleotides are TGTGCCAGCAGCCAAGAGACACTACTTCTCGGCACCGGGGAGCTGTTTTTT. The whole variable domain, remainder taken from reference TRBV3-1 and TRBJ2-2, is DTAVSQTPKYLVTQMGNDKSIKCEQNLGHDTMYWYKQDSKKFLKIMFSYNNKELIINETVPNRFSPKSPDKAHLNLHINSLELGDSAVYFCASSQETLLLGTGELFFGEGSRLTVL.

This clonotype was picked up a small number of times. The chain couples TRBV19 to TRBJ2-5; 9 nucleotides align to TRBD2. With V trimmed by 3 bases and J by 5 bases, 4 bases remained unmatched. Germline assignment: CDR1 LNHDA and CDR2 SQIVND (reference sequence). The CDR3 is made up of 14 amino acids. The CDR3 sequence: CASSIASGTETQYF. The CDR3 nucleotides read TGTGCCAGTAGTATCGCTAGCGGGACGGAGACCCAGTACTTC.

This clonotype was observed many times. The chain joins TRBV9 to TRBJ1-2; TRBD1 might be the D (6 bases). This CDR3 comprises 16 residues. Germline lookup yields CDR1 SGDLS and CDR2 YYNGEE. The V end lost 9 bases, the J end lost 3 bases, and 24 bases lay between the germline ends. CDR3 bases: TGTGCCACCCTTGTCAGGGGAGAAGGACGTGACTATGGCTACACCTTC. Encoded protein: CATLVRGEGRDYGYTF.

The rearrangement uses TRBV5-5 and TRBJ1-1, with D maybe TRBD1 (6 bases). The CDR3 has 15 amino acids. Trimming cost V 4 bases and J 1 base, with 14 bases left between them. CDR1 is SGHKS and CDR2 is YYEKEE in the germline V gene (reference sequence). This chain's CDR3 is CASSLDLQGNTEAFF. The CDR3 DNA reads TGTGCCAGCAGCCTCGACCTACAGGGGAACACTGAAGCTTTCTTT.

The sample holds a few counts of this clonotype. V and J are TRBV5-1 and TRBJ2-5; D could derive from TRBD1 or TRBD2 (5 bases each). The CDR3 sequence is 14 residues long. Germline CDR1 reads SGHRS; CDR2 reads YFSETQ. V was shortened by 4 bases and J by 2 bases, with 12 bases between the two germline ends. The CDR3 nucleotides read TGCGCCAGCAGCGCTGGGGACGGTCAAGAGACCCAGTACTTC. It translates to CASSAGDGQETQYF.